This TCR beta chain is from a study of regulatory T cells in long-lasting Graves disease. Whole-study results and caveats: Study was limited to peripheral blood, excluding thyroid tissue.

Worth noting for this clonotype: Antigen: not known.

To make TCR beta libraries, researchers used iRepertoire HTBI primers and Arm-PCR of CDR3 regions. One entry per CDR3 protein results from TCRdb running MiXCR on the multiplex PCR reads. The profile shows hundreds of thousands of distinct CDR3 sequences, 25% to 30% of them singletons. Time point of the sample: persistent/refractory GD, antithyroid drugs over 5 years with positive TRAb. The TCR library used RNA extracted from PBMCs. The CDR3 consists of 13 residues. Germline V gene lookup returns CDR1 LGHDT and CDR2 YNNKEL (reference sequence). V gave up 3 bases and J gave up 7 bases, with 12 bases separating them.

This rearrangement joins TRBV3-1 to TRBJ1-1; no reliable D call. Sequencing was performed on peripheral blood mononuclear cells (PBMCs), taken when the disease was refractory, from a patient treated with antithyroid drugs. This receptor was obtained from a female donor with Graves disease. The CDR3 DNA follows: TGTGCCAGCAGCCACCAGGCGGGCGATGAAGCTTTCTTT. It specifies CASSHQAGDEAFF.